These T cell receptor beta chains were read from a single sample in a study of monozygotic twins with inflammatory bowel disease. Using the 5' RACE reads, TCRdb records one entry per CDR3 protein without DNA. The sample has 350,000 to 500,000 distinct CDR3 sequences. Material: blood. The receptor source for this set is a human donor with ulcerative colitis or Crohn's disease, or a healthy co-twin of an affected twin (not recorded which). Each CDR3 is given with its conserved first and last residue.

j_call | v_call | cdr3_aa
TRBJ2-1 | TRBV7-8 | CASSLMGAVDEQFF
TRBJ2-1 | TRBV5-1 | CASSAGRGGEQFF
TRBJ2-1 | TRBV5-1 | CASRAGTSGREFF
TRBJ2-2 | TRBV18 | CASSPTTTGTGELFF
TRBJ1-2 | TRBV13 | CASSLNGQNYGYTF
TRBJ1-2 | TRBV29-1 | CSVEGGSTNYGYTF
TRBJ2-1 | TRBV29-1 | CSVHRPDSIGDEQFF
TRBJ2-3 | TRBV18 | CASSPRRSRDTQYF
TRBJ1-1 | TRBV18 | CASSPAGGGLNTEAFF
TRBJ1-1 | TRBV5-1 | CATKLTQNTEAFF
TRBJ1-1 | TRBV12-3/TRBV12-4 | CASSKGQLNTEAFF
TRBJ2-2 | TRBV11-1 | CASSLLTSGVSGELFF
TRBJ2-2 | TRBV24-1 | CATSDWGGLGGELFF
TRBJ2-1 | TRBV2 | CASSVQGAYNEQFF
TRBJ1-1 | TRBV29-1 | CSVHRNTEAFF
TRBJ2-7 | TRBV9 | CASSVGDIPYEQYF
TRBJ1-1 | TRBV6-5 | CASSSYLQGENTEAFF
TRBJ1-1 | TRBV7-9 | CASSLWGLNTEAFF